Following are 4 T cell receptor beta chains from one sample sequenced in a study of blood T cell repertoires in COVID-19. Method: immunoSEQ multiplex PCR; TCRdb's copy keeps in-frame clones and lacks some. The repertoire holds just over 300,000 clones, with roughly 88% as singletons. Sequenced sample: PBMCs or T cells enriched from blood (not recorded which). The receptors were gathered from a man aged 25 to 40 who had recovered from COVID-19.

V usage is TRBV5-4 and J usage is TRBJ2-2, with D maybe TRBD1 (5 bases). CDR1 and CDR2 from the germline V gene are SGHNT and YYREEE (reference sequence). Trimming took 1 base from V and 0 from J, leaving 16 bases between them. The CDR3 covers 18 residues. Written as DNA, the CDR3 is TGTGCCAGCAGCTTGTATTCCATGACAGATGCGAACACCGGGGAGCTGTTTTTT. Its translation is CASSLYSMTDANTGELFF. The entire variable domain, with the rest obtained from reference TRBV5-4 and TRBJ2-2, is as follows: ETGVTQSPTHLIKTRGQQVTLRCSSQSGHNTVSWYQQALGQGPQFIFQYYREEENGRGNFPPRFSGLQFPNYSSELNVNALELDDSALYLCASSLYSMTDANTGELFFGEGSRLTVL.

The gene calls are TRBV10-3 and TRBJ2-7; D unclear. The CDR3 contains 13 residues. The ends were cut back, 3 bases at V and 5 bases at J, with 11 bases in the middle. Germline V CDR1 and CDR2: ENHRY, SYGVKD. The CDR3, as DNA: TGTGCCATCAGTGATAACGAGTTCCACGAGCAGTACTTC. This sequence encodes CAISDNEFHEQYF.

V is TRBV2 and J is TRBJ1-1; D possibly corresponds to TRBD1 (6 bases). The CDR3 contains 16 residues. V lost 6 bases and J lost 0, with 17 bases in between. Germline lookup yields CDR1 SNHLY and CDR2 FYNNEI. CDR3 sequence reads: CASSDTGFEVNTEAFF. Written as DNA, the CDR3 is TGTGCCAGCAGCGACACAGGGTTCGAGGTGAACACTGAAGCTTTCTTT.

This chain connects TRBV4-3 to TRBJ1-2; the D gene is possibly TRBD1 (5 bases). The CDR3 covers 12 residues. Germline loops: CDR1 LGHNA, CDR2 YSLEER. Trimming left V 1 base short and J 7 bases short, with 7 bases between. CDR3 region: CASSQARGGYTF. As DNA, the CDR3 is TGCGCCAGCAGCCAAGCTAGGGGTGGCTACACCTTC.